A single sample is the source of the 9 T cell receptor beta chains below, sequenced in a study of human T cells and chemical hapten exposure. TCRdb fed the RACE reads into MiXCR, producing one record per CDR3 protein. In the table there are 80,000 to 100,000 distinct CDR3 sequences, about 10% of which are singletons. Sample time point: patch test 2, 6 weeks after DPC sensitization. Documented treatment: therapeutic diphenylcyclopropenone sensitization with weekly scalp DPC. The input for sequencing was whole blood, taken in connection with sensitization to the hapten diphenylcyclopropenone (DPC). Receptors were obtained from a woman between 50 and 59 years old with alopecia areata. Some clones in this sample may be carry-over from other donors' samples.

The CDR3 coding sequence is TGTGCCAGCAGTCCGACTAGCGGGAGGGCGGGGGAGCTGTTTTTT. It encodes CASSPTSGRAGELFF. This chain uses TRBV12-3 or TRBV12-4 with TRBJ2-2; TRBD2 matches at 14 bases. The CDR3 length is 15 residues. J lost 8 bases, V lost 5 bases, and 4 bases had no gene match.

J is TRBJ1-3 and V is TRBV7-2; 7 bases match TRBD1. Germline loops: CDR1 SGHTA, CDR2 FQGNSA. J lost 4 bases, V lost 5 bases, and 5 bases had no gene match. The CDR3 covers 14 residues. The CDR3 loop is CASSATGQGNTIYF. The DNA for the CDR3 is TGTGCCAGCAGCGCGACAGGGCAAGGAAACACCATATATTTT.

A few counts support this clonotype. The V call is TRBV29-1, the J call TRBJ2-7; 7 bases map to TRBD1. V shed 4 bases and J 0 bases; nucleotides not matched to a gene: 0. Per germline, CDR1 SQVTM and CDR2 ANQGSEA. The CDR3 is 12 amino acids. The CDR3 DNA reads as TGCAGCGTTGGGGACAGCTCCTACGAGCAGTACTTC. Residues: CSVGDSSYEQYF.

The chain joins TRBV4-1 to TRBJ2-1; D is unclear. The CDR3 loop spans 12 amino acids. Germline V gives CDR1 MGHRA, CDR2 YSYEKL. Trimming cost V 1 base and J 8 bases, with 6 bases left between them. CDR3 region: CASSQAEDEQFF. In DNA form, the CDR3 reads TGCGCCAGCAGCCAAGCTGAGGATGAGCAGTTCTTC.

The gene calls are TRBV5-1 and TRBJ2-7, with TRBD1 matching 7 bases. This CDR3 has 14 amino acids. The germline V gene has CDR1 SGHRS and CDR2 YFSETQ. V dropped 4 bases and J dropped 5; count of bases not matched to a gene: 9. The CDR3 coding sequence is TGCGCCAGCAGCATAAGACAGGGTCCGGACGAGCAGTACTTC. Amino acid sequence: CASSIRQGPDEQYF.

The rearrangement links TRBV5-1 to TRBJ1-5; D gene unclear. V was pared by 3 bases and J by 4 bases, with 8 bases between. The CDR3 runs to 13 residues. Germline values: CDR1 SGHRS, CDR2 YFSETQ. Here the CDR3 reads CASSSSTNQPQHF. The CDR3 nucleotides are TGCGCCAGCAGCTCGTCGACTAATCAGCCCCAGCATTTT.

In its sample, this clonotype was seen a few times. CDR3 sequence reads: CASSMLAGEGDTQYF. In DNA form, the CDR3 reads TGCGCCAGCAGCATGCTAGCGGGAGAAGGAGATACGCAGTATTTT. This chain uses TRBV5-1 with TRBJ2-3; TRBD2 matches 10 bases. This CDR3 region has 15 residues. CDR1 and CDR2 (germline): SGHRS, YFSETQ. V was pared by 4 bases and J by 5 bases, with 7 bases of the junction left unmatched. Looking up the rest from reference TRBV5-1 and TRBJ2-3 gives the full variable domain: KAGVTQTPRYLIKTRGQQVTLSCSPISGHRSVSWYQQTPGQGLQFLFEYFSETQRNKGNFPGRFSGRQFSNSRSEMNVSTLELGDSALYLCASSMLAGEGDTQYFGPGTRLTVL.

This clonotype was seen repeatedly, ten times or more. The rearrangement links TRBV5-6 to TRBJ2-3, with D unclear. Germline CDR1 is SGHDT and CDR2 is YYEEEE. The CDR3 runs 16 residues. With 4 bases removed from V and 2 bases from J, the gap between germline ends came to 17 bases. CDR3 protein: CASSREVAVPTDTQYF. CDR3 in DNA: TGTGCCAGCAGCCGCGAAGTGGCAGTCCCCACAGATACGCAGTATTTT.

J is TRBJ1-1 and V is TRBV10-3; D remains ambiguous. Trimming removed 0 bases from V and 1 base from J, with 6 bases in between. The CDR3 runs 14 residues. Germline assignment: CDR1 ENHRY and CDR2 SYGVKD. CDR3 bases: TGTGCCATCAGTGAGTCAGAACAGAACACTGAAGCTTTCTTT. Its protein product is CAISESEQNTEAFF.